The next 7 T cell receptor beta chains were all read from a single sample in a study of cytomegalovirus exposure and HLA in healthy donors. 60 Vbeta and 13 Jbeta primers were used in PCR. Assay used: immunoSEQ multiplex PCR; TCRdb lists only in-frame clones, some missing. The sample records about 140,000 clones, 60% to 80% being singletons. The sample was PBMCs. The receptors were gathered from a man in his late teens or twenties in good health and CMV-seronegative.

This clone was observed a few times. V usage is TRBV7-9 and J usage is TRBJ2-5; possible D gene TRBD1, 6 bases. V was cut by 4 bases and J by 2 bases, with 14 bases left in between. Germline-derived CDR1 and CDR2 are SEHNR and FQNEAQ (reference sequence). The CDR3 covers 15 residues. The CDR3 bases are TGTGCCAGCAGCTCACCTACAGGGCCTCAAGAGACCCAGTACTTC. Translated, it gives CASSSPTGPQETQYF.

In DNA form, the CDR3 reads TGTGCCAGCAGCTTAGTGGGGACAGGGGGCCGAGAGCAGTTCTTC. Translation gives CASSLVGTGGREQFF. The V and J genes are TRBV7-2 and TRBJ2-1; 12 bases agree with TRBD1. The V segment lost 1 base and the J segment 10 bases; nucleotides outside the gene matches: 5. The CDR3 has 15 residues. CDR1 SGHTA and CDR2 FQGNSA come from the germline V gene. The whole variable domain, filled in from reference TRBV7-2 and TRBJ2-1, reads GAGVSQSPSNKVTEKGKDVELRCDPISGHTALYWYRQSLGQGLEFLIYFQGNSAPDKSGLPSDRFSAERTGGSVSTLTIQRTQQEDSAVYLCASSLVGTGGREQFFGPGTRLTVL.

V usage is TRBV30 and J usage is TRBJ1-5, with 7 bases that match TRBD1. Germline-derived CDR1 and CDR2 are GTSNPN and SVGIG (reference sequence). This CDR3 is 15 amino acids long. V was clipped by 4 bases and J by 2 bases; unmatched bases: 8. This chain's CDR3 is CAWIQGSGGNQPQHF. The CDR3 nucleotides are TGTGCCTGGATACAGGGGTCAGGGGGCAATCAGCCCCAGCATTTT.

The chain uses TRBV4-2 and TRBJ1-3; D unclear. Per the germline V gene, CDR1 is LGHNA and CDR2 is YNFKEQ. Trimming removed 4 bases from V and 1 base from J, with 8 bases in between. This CDR3 has 14 residues. The CDR3 spells CASSLSFSGNTIYF. The CDR3 region has the DNA TGTGCCAGCAGCCTCTCCTTTTCTGGAAACACCATATATTTT.

V and J are TRBV5-1 and TRBJ2-7; 8 nucleotides agree with TRBD1. The V gene end was trimmed by 0 bases and the J gene end by 4 bases; junction bases not matched to a gene: 6. Germline lookup yields CDR1 SGHRS and CDR2 YFSETQ. The CDR3 has 15 residues. The CDR3 DNA is TGCGCCAGCAGCTTGGCCTCAGGGGGCGCGTACGAGCAGTACTTC. It encodes CASSLASGGAYEQYF.

The genes are TRBV25-1 and TRBJ1-2, with 8 bases that match TRBD1. There are 14 residues in the CDR3. The ends lost 2 bases at V and 7 bases at J; junction bases unmatched: 6. Germline V gene lookup returns CDR1 MGHDK and CDR2 SYGVNS. CDR3 residues: CASSEGRQGSGYTF. Written as DNA, the CDR3 is TGTGCCAGCAGTGAAGGTAGACAGGGGAGTGGCTACACCTTC.

The chain uses TRBV6-5 and TRBJ2-2, with 10 bases lining up with TRBD1. Trimming at V came to 8 bases and at J to 4 bases, leaving 7 bases not matched to a gene. The CDR3 sequence is 15 residues long. Germline loops: CDR1 MNHEY, CDR2 SVGAGI. The CDR3 loop reads CASQTGGAVTGELFF. The CDR3 bases are TGTGCCAGCCAGACAGGGGGCGCCGTCACCGGGGAGCTGTTTTTT.